A single sample gave rise to the 19 T cell receptor beta chains below, sequenced in a study of shared clonotypes between healthy human individuals (dated by TCRdb to about 2020). Library prep was done by the immunoSEQ multiplex PCR assay. Sourced from immuneACCESS, this table was stored by TCRdb with only in-frame sequences that have V and J called. A share of the clones is absent; for the studies checked, an unresolved V gene accounts for under half, and the remainder has no known explanation. This sample holds 180,000 or so clones; approximately 92% were observed only once. 0.067% of the sample is taken by the ten largest. Input material: naive CD4+ T cells sorted from blood. The label giving this sample's cell subset or site can be read as: CD45RA+ positively selected. These receptors originate from a woman aged 25 to 39 in good health.

V usage is TRBV5-6 and J usage is TRBJ1-6, with no clear D. The CDR3 sequence is 13 residues long. The germline V gene encodes CDR1 SGHDT and CDR2 YYEEEE. The germline V and J ends were trimmed by 3 bases and 7 bases, with 8 bases remaining between them. CDR3 coding DNA: TGTGCCAGCAGCTGGAGCTGGAATTCACCCCTCCACTTT. Amino acids: CASSWSWNSPLHF.

The rearrangement joins TRBV6-1 to TRBJ2-7; 8 bases agree with TRBD2. Germline V gene lookup returns CDR1 MNHNS and CDR2 SASEGT. CDR3 length equals 14 residues. With 1 base clipped from V and 7 bases from J, the junction kept 6 bases outside the gene matches. The CDR3 here is CASSEEAGGGEQYF. The CDR3 DNA reads as TGTGCCAGCAGTGAAGAGGCAGGCGGGGGGGAGCAGTACTTC.

The rearrangement uses TRBV6-1 and TRBJ1-5; weak D call: TRBD1 (5 bases). Germline CDR1 MNHNS, CDR2 SASEGT. Trimming cost V 2 bases and J 5 bases, with 7 bases left between them. The length of the CDR3 is 13 residues. The CDR3 DNA follows: TGTGCCAGCAGTGAACAGGGTGATCAGCCCCAGCATTTT. Protein: CASSEQGDQPQHF.

This chain uses TRBV13 with TRBJ2-7, with TRBD2 identical over 9 bases. J was trimmed by 3 bases and V by 0 bases; bases with no gene match: 3. Germline assignment: CDR1 PRHDT and CDR2 FYEKMQ (reference sequence). This CDR3 has 15 amino acids. This CDR3 reads CASSLGVAGVYEQYF. CDR3 in DNA: TGTGCCAGCAGCTTAGGGGTAGCGGGAGTCTACGAGCAGTACTTC. Full variable domain (missing parts from reference TRBV13 and TRBJ2-7): AAGVIQSPRHLIKEKRETATLKCYPIPRHDTVYWYQQGPGQDPQFLISFYEKMQSDKGSIPDRFSAQQFSDYHSELNMSSLELGDSALYFCASSLGVAGVYEQYFGPGTRLTVT.

The J gene is TRBJ2-5, the V gene TRBV5-4, with 10 bases that match TRBD2. The germline V gene encodes CDR1 SGHNT and CDR2 YYREEE (reference sequence). This CDR3 is built from 16 residues. The V gene end was trimmed by 2 bases and the J gene end by 1 base; junction bases not matched to a gene: 5. CDR3 coding DNA: TGTGCCAGCAGCTTTATACTAGCGGGATCCCAAGAGACCCAGTACTTC. Translation gives CASSFILAGSQETQYF. The whole variable domain, filled in from reference TRBV5-4 and TRBJ2-5, reads ETGVTQSPTHLIKTRGQQVTLRCSSQSGHNTVSWYQQALGQGPQFIFQYYREEENGRGNFPPRFSGLQFPNYSSELNVNALELDDSALYLCASSFILAGSQETQYFGPGTRLLVL.

The gene calls are TRBV19 and TRBJ1-4; possible D gene TRBD1, 5 bases. Germline CDR1 reads LNHDA; CDR2 reads SQIVND (reference sequence). The CDR3 is 14 residues long. The V end was cut by 6 bases, the J end by 3 bases, with 11 bases between. The CDR3 reads CASRAGMANEKLFF. CDR3 sequence (DNA): TGTGCCAGTAGGGCAGGGATGGCTAATGAAAAACTGTTTTTT.

CDR3 bases: TGCGCCAGCAGTGAGTGGTTCAACACCGGGGAGCTGTTTTTT. It translates to CASSEWFNTGELFF. V usage is TRBV10-1 and J usage is TRBJ2-2; D gene unclear. The CDR3 is 14 residues long. Trimming took off 1 base at V and 2 bases at J, with 5 bases between the two ends. In germline, CDR1 is WNHNN, CDR2 SYGVQD (reference sequence).

V is TRBV6-6 and J is TRBJ1-1; a possible D gene is TRBD1 (6 bases). Trimming took 6 bases from V and 6 from J, leaving 17 bases between them. The CDR3 consists of 14 residues. Germline CDR1 and CDR2: MNHNY and SVGAGI (reference sequence). In nucleotides, the CDR3 is TGTGCCAGCAGGACGAGGGGGGATGCTTCTGAAGCTTTCTTT. Its translation is CASRTRGDASEAFF.

This chain uses TRBV6-5 with TRBJ2-5; D call uncertain. The CDR3 is made up of 12 amino acids. V was clipped by 5 bases and J by 9 bases, with 13 bases between them. Germline V gene data show CDR1 as MNHEY and CDR2 as SVGAGI. The CDR3 spells CASSVNQGAQYF. The CDR3 DNA reads TGTGCCAGCAGTGTAAACCAAGGTGCCCAGTACTTC.

The CDR3 region is CASSLLSTGDEQYF. The CDR3 DNA is TGTGCCAGCAGCTTGCTCAGCACTGGAGACGAGCAGTACTTC. The chain links TRBV7-8 to TRBJ2-5; D gene uncertain. The J call may be in error: the DNA end matches TRBJ2-7 better. This CDR3 has 14 residues. The germline V gene has CDR1 SGHVS and CDR2 FQNEAQ.

J is TRBJ2-2 and V is TRBV2, with 7 positions matching TRBD2. V lost 6 bases and J lost 5; bases outside the gene matches: 6. Germline CDR1 reads SNHLY; CDR2 reads FYNNEI. The CDR3 is made up of 14 amino acids. The CDR3 is CASRTSQATGELFF. The DNA for the CDR3 is TGTGCCAGCAGGACTAGCCAGGCTACCGGGGAGCTGTTTTTT.

CDR3: CASSLNSANTGELFF. CDR3 nucleotide sequence: TGTGCCAGCAGTTTAAACAGCGCGAACACCGGGGAGCTGTTTTTT. The chain links TRBV28 to TRBJ2-2, with unresolved D. V lost 2 bases to trimming and J lost 0 bases, with 7 bases between them. CDR1 and CDR2 (germline): MDHEN, SYDVKM. The CDR3 is made up of 15 amino acids.

The chain joins TRBV19 to TRBJ2-2, with TRBD1 as a possible D gene (6 bases). Per germline, CDR1 LNHDA and CDR2 SQIVND (reference sequence). Trimming cost V 10 bases and J 4 bases, with 19 bases left between them. This CDR3 contains 15 residues. The CDR3 reads CATKTGQTLTGELFF. For the CDR3, the DNA is TGTGCCACCAAAACAGGACAGACGCTCACCGGGGAGCTGTTTTTT.

This chain joins TRBV2 and TRBJ2-5, with TRBD1 matching over 8 bases. The length of the CDR3 is 13 residues. The trim removed 8 bases at V and 5 bases at J, leaving 7 bases unmatched. The V gene's germline CDR1 is SNHLY and CDR2 FYNNEI. CDR3 loop: CASGSDRAETQYF. The CDR3 DNA is TGTGCCAGCGGATCGGACAGGGCCGAGACCCAGTACTTC.

This sequence joins TRBV29-1 and TRBJ1-2, with D possibly matching TRBD1 (5 bases). CDR3 length: 13 residues. CDR1 is SQVTM, CDR2 ANQGSEA, per germline. V was pared by 6 bases and J by 4 bases, with 15 bases between. CDR3 residues: CSVPSSQGYGYTF. In DNA, the CDR3 is TGCAGCGTCCCCTCCTCTCAGGGCTATGGCTACACCTTC.

The J gene is TRBJ2-3, the V gene TRBV5-1; no firm D call. V dropped 0 bases and J dropped 1 base, with 9 bases sitting between them. CDR1 and CDR2 from the germline V gene are SGHRS and YFSETQ. The length of the CDR3 is 15 residues. This CDR3 is CASSLGRRGTDTQYF. CDR3 in DNA: TGCGCCAGCAGCTTGGGTCGTCGGGGCACAGATACGCAGTATTTT.

The V and J genes are TRBV28 and TRBJ1-5; no reliable D call. CDR1 is MDHEN, CDR2 SYDVKM, per germline. This CDR3 is 12 amino acids long. Trimming pared 1 base from V and 6 bases from J, leaving 4 bases between. In DNA form, the CDR3 reads TGTGCCAGCAGTTTATCCGGTCAGCCCCAGCATTTT. It is translated as CASSLSGQPQHF.

The chain couples TRBV19 to TRBJ2-5; 9 bases are a match to TRBD2. The end of the DNA aligns better with TRBJ2-7, so the J call may be wrong. Germline V gene lookup returns CDR1 LNHDA and CDR2 SQIVND (reference sequence). This CDR3 is 14 amino acids long. The DNA for the CDR3 is TGTGCCAGTAGTATGTCTAGCGGGAACTACGAGCAGTACTTC. Translated, it gives CASSMSSGNYEQYF.

The chain uses TRBV6-1 and TRBJ1-4, with D unclear. The CDR3 runs to 11 residues. Per germline, CDR1 MNHNS and CDR2 SASEGT. Trimming left V 3 bases short and J 8 bases short, with 4 bases between. The CDR3 region has the DNA TGTGCCAGCAGTGAGGTGGAAAAACTGTTTTTT. Translating it yields CASSEVEKLFF.